These T cell receptor beta chains were read from a single sample in a study of T cells in Graves' hyperthyroidism and ophthalmopathy. TCRdb reanalysed the multiplex PCR reads using MiXCR and keeps one entry per CDR3 protein. The sample shows 400,000 to 450,000 distinct CDR3 sequences, about 14% of them seen only once. Sequencing used blood. These receptor sequences come from a young man with Graves' ophthalmopathy. Each CDR3 is given with its conserved first and last residue. The order of the fields is J gene, clone size, V gene, D gene, CDR3 protein, CDR3 DNA. The D gene is left open where the match is weak. Some rows mark clone size as missing; the rest say once, few, many or name a class of expanded clone.

J gene: TRBJ2-3
clone size: many
V gene: TRBV5-6
D gene: TRBD2
CDR3 protein: CASSFLAGGTYTQYF
CDR3 DNA: TGTGCCAGCAGCTTCTTAGCGGGGGGTACGTATACGCAGTATTTT

J gene: TRBJ2-2
clone size: .
V gene: TRBV27
D gene: .
CDR3 protein: CASSFEVNTGELFF
CDR3 DNA: TGTGCCAGCAGTTTTGAAGTGAACACCGGGGAGCTGTTTTTT

J gene: TRBJ2-1
clone size: .
V gene: TRBV7-2
D gene: TRBD1
CDR3 protein: CASRTDRAGEQFF
CDR3 DNA: TGTGCCAGCAGGACGGACAGGGCCGGTGAGCAGTTCTTC

J gene: TRBJ2-1
clone size: many
V gene: TRBV7-2
D gene: .
CDR3 protein: CASSLKGGVTSYNEQFF
CDR3 DNA: TGTGCCAGCAGCCTCAAGGGCGGGGTGACCTCCTACAATGAGCAGTTCTTC

J gene: TRBJ1-4
clone size: .
V gene: TRBV15
D gene: TRBD1
CDR3 protein: CATSQTGDEKLFF
CDR3 DNA: TGTGCCACCAGCCAGACAGGGGATGAAAAACTGTTTTTT

J gene: TRBJ2-3
clone size: .
V gene: TRBV6-5
D gene: .
CDR3 protein: CASSHIPDTQYF
CDR3 DNA: TGTGCCAGCAGTCACATACCAGATACGCAGTATTTT

J gene: TRBJ2-7
clone size: many
V gene: TRBV18
D gene: TRBD1
CDR3 protein: CASSPTDRGYEQYF
CDR3 DNA: TGTGCCAGCTCACCTACCGACAGGGGGTACGAGCAGTACTTC

J gene: TRBJ1-2
clone size: .
V gene: TRBV27
D gene: TRBD1
CDR3 protein: CASSLSGTGGLGGYTF
CDR3 DNA: TGTGCCAGCAGTTTGTCCGGGACAGGGGGACTGGGGGGCTACACCTTC

J gene: TRBJ2-7
clone size: few
V gene: TRBV4-2
D gene: .
CDR3 protein: CASSQRQADAYEQYF
CDR3 DNA: TGTGCCAGCAGCCAGCGACAGGCGGATGCCTACGAGCAGTACTTC

J gene: TRBJ2-5
clone size: many
V gene: TRBV7-2
D gene: TRBD1
CDR3 protein: CASSRWTGYLQETQYF
CDR3 DNA: TGTGCCAGCAGCAGGTGGACAGGATACCTTCAAGAGACCCAGTACTTC

J gene: TRBJ1-1
clone size: few
V gene: TRBV5-1
D gene: .
CDR3 protein: CASSLAGIFTEAFF
CDR3 DNA: TGCGCCAGCAGCTTGGCAGGGATTTTCACTGAAGCTTTCTTT

J gene: TRBJ1-1
clone size: many
V gene: TRBV27
D gene: .
CDR3 protein: CASSRRATEVFF
CDR3 DNA: TGTGCCAGCAGCCGGAGGGCGACTGAAGTTTTCTTT

J gene: TRBJ2-7
clone size: few
V gene: TRBV30
D gene: .
CDR3 protein: CAWSPDRSEQYF
CDR3 DNA: TGTGCCTGGAGTCCAGACAGGAGCGAGCAGTACTTC

J gene: TRBJ1-2
clone size: .
V gene: TRBV4-1
D gene: TRBD1
CDR3 protein: CASSQDYPTGRGYTF
CDR3 DNA: TGCGCCAGCAGCCAAGATTACCCGACAGGGAGAGGCTACACCTTC

J gene: TRBJ1-6
clone size: many
V gene: TRBV11-2
D gene: TRBD1
CDR3 protein: CASSPVQGAVNSPLHF
CDR3 DNA: TGTGCCAGCAGCCCTGTCCAGGGGGCAGTCAATTCACCCCTCCACTTT

J gene: TRBJ2-4
clone size: .
V gene: TRBV10-1
D gene: .
CDR3 protein: CASSEGMAKNIQYF
CDR3 DNA: TGCGCCAGCAGTGAAGGGATGGCCAAAAACATTCAGTACTTC

J gene: TRBJ2-2
clone size: many
V gene: TRBV24-1
D gene: .
CDR3 protein: CATSERVANTGELFF
CDR3 DNA: TGTGCCACCAGTGAAAGGGTTGCGAACACCGGGGAGCTGTTTTTT

J gene: TRBJ2-7
clone size: many
V gene: TRBV29-1
D gene: TRBD1
CDR3 protein: CSVNRDSPYEQYF
CDR3 DNA: TGCAGCGTTAACCGGGACAGCCCCTACGAGCAGTACTTC

J gene: TRBJ2-5
clone size: many
V gene: TRBV20-1
D gene: .
CDR3 protein: CSAEDQLTAQETQYF
CDR3 DNA: TGCAGTGCCGAAGATCAGCTGACGGCGCAAGAGACCCAGTACTTC

J gene: TRBJ2-2
clone size: .
V gene: TRBV19
D gene: .
CDR3 protein: CASTSWQDWGAGELFF
CDR3 DNA: TGTGCCAGTACCTCTTGGCAAGATTGGGGCGCCGGGGAGCTGTTTTTT

J gene: TRBJ1-2
clone size: .
V gene: TRBV29-1
D gene: .
CDR3 protein: CSVESNYGYTF
CDR3 DNA: TGCAGCGTTGAAAGTAACTATGGCTACACCTTC

J gene: TRBJ2-7
clone size: .
V gene: TRBV19
D gene: .
CDR3 protein: CASSIGGAGFDYEQYF
CDR3 DNA: TGTGCCAGTAGTATTGGGGGCGCAGGGTTTGACTACGAGCAGTACTTC

J gene: TRBJ1-5
clone size: many
V gene: TRBV27
D gene: .
CDR3 protein: CASSHRVGNQPQHF
CDR3 DNA: TGTGCCAGCAGTCACAGGGTCGGCAATCAGCCCCAGCATTTT

J gene: TRBJ2-7
clone size: .
V gene: TRBV6-1
D gene: TRBD1
CDR3 protein: CAGGQDPYEQYF
CDR3 DNA: TGTGCCGGGGGACAGGACCCCTACGAGCAGTACTTC

J gene: TRBJ2-7
clone size: many
V gene: TRBV2
D gene: .
CDR3 protein: CASSDLSPYEQYF
CDR3 DNA: TGTGCCAGCAGTGACCTCAGTCCCTACGAGCAGTACTTC

J gene: TRBJ2-7
clone size: many
V gene: TRBV27
D gene: TRBD2
CDR3 protein: CASRPGLAVSYEQYF
CDR3 DNA: TGTGCCAGCAGACCGGGACTAGCGGTATCCTACGAGCAGTACTTC

J gene: TRBJ2-7
clone size: many
V gene: TRBV29-1
D gene: TRBD1
CDR3 protein: CSIKTGAAYEQYF
CDR3 DNA: TGCAGCATAAAGACAGGGGCTGCCTACGAGCAGTACTTC

J gene: TRBJ2-1
clone size: .
V gene: TRBV19
D gene: .
CDR3 protein: CASSWGRANNEQFF
CDR3 DNA: TGTGCCAGTAGCTGGGGGCGGGCGAACAATGAGCAGTTCTTC

J gene: TRBJ2-3
clone size: .
V gene: TRBV27
D gene: TRBD1
CDR3 protein: CASSLGDSYYTDTQYF
CDR3 DNA: TGTGCCAGCAGTTTAGGGGACAGCTACTACACAGATACGCAGTATTTT

J gene: TRBJ1-5
clone size: few
V gene: TRBV6-2/TRBV6-3
D gene: .
CDR3 protein: CATMAYSNQPQHF
CDR3 DNA: TGTGCCACCATGGCCTATAGCAATCAGCCCCAGCATTTT

J gene: TRBJ2-5
clone size: many
V gene: TRBV24-1
D gene: TRBD1
CDR3 protein: CATSDPHRGETQYF
CDR3 DNA: TGTGCCACCAGTGATCCCCACAGGGGGGAGACCCAGTACTTC